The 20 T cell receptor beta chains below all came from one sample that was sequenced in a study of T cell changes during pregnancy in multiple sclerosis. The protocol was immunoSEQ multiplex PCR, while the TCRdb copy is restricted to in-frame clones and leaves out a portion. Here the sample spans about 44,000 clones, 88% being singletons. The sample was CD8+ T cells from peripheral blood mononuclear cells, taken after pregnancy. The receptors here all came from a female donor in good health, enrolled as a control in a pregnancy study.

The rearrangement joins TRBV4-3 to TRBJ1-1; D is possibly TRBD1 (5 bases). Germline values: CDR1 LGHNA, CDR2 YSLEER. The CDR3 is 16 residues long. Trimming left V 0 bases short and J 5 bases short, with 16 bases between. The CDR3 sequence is CASSQDLGGERTEAFF. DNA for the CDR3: TGCGCCAGCAGCCAAGATCTGGGGGGGGAGAGGACTGAAGCTTTCTTT.

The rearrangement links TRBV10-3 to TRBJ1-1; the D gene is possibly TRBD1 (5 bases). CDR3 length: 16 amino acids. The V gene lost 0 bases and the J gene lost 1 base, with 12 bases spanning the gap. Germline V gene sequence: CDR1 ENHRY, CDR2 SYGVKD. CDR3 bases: TGTGCCATCAGTGAGTCGATAGGGCAGGGGAACACTGAAGCTTTCTTT. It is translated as CAISESIGQGNTEAFF.

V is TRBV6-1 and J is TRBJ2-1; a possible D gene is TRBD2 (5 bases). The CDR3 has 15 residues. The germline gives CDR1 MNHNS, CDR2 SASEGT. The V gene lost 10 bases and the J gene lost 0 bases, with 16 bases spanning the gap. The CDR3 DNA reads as TGTGCCACCGCGGGCCGCGATAGCTCCTACAATGAGCAGTTCTTC. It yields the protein CATAGRDSSYNEQFF.

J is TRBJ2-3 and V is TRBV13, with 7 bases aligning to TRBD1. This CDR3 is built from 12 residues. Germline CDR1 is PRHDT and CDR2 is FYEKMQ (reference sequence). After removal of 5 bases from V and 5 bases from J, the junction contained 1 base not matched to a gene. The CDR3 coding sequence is TGTGCCAGCAGCCAGGGGGTAGATACGCAGTATTTT. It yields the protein CASSQGVDTQYF.

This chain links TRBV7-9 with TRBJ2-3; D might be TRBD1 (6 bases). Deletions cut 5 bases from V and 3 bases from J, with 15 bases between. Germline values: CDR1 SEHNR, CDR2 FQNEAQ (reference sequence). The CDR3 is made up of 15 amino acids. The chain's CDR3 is CASSPAGAVTDTQYF. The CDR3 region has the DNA TGTGCCAGCAGCCCAGCAGGGGCTGTGACAGATACGCAGTATTTT.

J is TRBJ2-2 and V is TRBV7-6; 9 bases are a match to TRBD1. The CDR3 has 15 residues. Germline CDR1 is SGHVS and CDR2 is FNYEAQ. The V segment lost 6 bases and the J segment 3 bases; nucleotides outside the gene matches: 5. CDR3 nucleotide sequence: TGTGCCAGCAGACCCGGGACAGGGTACACCGGGGAGCTGTTTTTT. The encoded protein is CASRPGTGYTGELFF.

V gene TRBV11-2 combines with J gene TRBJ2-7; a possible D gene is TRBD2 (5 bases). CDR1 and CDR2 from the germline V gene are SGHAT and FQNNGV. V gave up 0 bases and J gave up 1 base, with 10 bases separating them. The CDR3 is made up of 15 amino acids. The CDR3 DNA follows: TGTGCCAGCAGCTTAGAAATGACGGGATCCTACGAGCAGTACTTC. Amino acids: CASSLEMTGSYEQYF.

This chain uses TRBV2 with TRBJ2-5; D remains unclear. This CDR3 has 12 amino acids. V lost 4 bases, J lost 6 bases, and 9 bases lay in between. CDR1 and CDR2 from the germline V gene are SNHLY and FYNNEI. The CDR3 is CASSAGRQTQYF. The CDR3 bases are TGTGCCAGCAGTGCAGGAAGGCAGACCCAGTACTTC.

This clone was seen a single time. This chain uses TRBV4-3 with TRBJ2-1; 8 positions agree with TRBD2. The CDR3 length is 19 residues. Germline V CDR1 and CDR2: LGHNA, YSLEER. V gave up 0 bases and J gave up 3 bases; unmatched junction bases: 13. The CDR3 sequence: CASSQDETLAGGLYNEQFF. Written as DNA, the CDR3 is TGCGCCAGCAGCCAAGATGAGACTTTGGCGGGGGGCCTCTACAATGAGCAGTTCTTC.

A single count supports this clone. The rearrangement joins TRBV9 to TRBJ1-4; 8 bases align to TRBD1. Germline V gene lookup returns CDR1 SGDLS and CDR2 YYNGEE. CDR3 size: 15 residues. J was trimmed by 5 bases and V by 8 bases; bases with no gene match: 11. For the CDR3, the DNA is TGTGCCAGTAATACCGGGACAGGAGGGAATGAAAAACTGTTTTTT. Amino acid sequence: CASNTGTGGNEKLFF.

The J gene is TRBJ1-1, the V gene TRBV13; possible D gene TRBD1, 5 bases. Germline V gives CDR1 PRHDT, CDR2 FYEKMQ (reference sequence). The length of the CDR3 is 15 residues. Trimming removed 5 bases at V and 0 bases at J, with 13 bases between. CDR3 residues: CASSQTRGMNTEAFF. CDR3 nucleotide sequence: TGTGCCAGCAGCCAAACACGGGGGATGAACACTGAAGCTTTCTTT. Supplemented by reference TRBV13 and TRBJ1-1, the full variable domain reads AAGVIQSPRHLIKEKRETATLKCYPIPRHDTVYWYQQGPGQDPQFLISFYEKMQSDKGSIPDRFSAQQFSDYHSELNMSSLELGDSALYFCASSQTRGMNTEAFFGQGTRLTVV.

In nucleotides, the CDR3 is TGTGCCAGCAGCAGAGCCCGTCAGCCCCAGCATTTT. It translates to CASSRARQPQHF. This chain uses TRBV5-6 with TRBJ1-5; D is ambiguous. V was clipped by 4 bases and J by 6 bases, with 8 bases between them. Germline CDR1 and CDR2: SGHDT and YYEEEE. This CDR3 has 12 amino acids.

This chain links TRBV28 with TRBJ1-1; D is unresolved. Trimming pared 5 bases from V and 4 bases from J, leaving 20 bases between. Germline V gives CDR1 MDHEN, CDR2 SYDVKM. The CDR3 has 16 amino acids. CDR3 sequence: CASSPVRGWGVTEAFF. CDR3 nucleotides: TGTGCCAGCAGTCCCGTGAGAGGGTGGGGAGTCACTGAAGCTTTCTTT.

CDR3 loop: CATSNNQAGGYTF. The CDR3 DNA reads as TGTGCCACCAGCAACAACCAGGCGGGTGGCTACACCTTC. V and J are TRBV15 and TRBJ1-2, with D uncertain. The CDR3 is made up of 13 amino acids. Per the germline V gene, CDR1 is LNHNV and CDR2 is YYDKDF (reference sequence). The V gene lost 4 bases and the J gene lost 7 bases, with 13 bases spanning the gap.

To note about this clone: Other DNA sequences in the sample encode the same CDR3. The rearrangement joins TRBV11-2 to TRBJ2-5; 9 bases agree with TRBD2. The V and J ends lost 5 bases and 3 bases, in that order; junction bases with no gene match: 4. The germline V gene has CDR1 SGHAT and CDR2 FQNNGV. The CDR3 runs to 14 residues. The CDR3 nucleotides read TGTGCCAGCAGCAGTAGCGGGGGCAAAGAGACCCAGTACTTC. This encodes CASSSSGGKETQYF.

In nucleotides, the CDR3 is TGTGCCAGCACCGGGAATGTCTACAATGAGCAGTTCTTC. Translating it yields CASTGNVYNEQFF. This chain joins TRBV2 and TRBJ2-1; tentative D call: TRBD2 (5 bases). Germline CDR1 SNHLY, CDR2 FYNNEI. The V end lost 7 bases, the J end lost 3 bases, and 10 bases lay between the germline ends. This CDR3 is 13 amino acids long.

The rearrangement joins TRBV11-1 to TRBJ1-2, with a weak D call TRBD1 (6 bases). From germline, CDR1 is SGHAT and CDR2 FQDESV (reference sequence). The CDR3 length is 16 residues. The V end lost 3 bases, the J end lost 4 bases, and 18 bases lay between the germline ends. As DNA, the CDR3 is TGTGCCAGCAGCTTCAGTAGCTTTGAAGGGGGCTATGGCTACACCTTC. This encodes CASSFSSFEGGYGYTF. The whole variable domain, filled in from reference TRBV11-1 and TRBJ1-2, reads EAEVAQSPRYKITEKSQAVAFWCDPISGHATLYWYRQILGQGPELLVQFQDESVVDDSQLPKDRFSAERLKGVDSTLKIQPAELGDSAMYLCASSFSSFEGGYGYTFGSGTRLTVV.

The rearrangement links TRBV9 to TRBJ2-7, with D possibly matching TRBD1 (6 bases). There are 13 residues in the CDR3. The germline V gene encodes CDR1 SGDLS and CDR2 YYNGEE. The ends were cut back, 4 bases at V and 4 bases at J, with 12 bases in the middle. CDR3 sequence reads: CASSRGGGYEQYF. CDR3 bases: TGTGCCAGCAGCAGAGGGGGTGGTTACGAGCAGTACTTC.

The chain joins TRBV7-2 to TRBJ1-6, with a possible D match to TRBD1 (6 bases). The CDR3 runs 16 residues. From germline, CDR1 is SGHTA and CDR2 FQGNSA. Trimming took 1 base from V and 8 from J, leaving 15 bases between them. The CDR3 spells CASSLEGGRRDSPLHF. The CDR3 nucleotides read TGTGCCAGCAGCTTAGAGGGGGGGCGGCGGGATTCACCCCTCCACTTT.

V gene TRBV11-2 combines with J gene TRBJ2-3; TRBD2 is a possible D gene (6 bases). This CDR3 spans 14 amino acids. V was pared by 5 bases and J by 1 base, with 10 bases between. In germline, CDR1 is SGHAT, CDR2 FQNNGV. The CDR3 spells CASSIGGGTDTQYF. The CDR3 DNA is TGTGCCAGCAGCATTGGAGGGGGCACAGATACGCAGTATTTT.